These 17 T cell receptor beta chains came from one sample sequenced in a study of blood T cell repertoires in COVID-19. Produced via immunoSEQ multiplex PCR; TCRdb's table is partial and in-frame only. The table lists around 72,000 clones, 84% of them singletons, with under 6% in the top ten. Input material: peripheral blood. The source of these receptors is a woman in her sixties or seventies with acute or convalescent COVID-19.

This clone came up once. The genes are TRBV4-1 and TRBJ1-4; 8 nucleotides line up with TRBD1. This CDR3 spans 14 amino acids. CDR1 is MGHRA and CDR2 is YSYEKL in the germline V gene. The ends lost 3 bases at V and 10 bases at J; junction bases unmatched: 7. CDR3 sequence reads: CASSHLDRARKLFF. The CDR3 region has the DNA TGCGCCAGCAGCCATCTGGACAGGGCGCGAAAACTGTTTTTT.

This chain connects TRBV6-1 to TRBJ1-2; 8 bases fit TRBD1. From germline, CDR1 is MNHNS and CDR2 SASEGT. The CDR3 sequence is 15 residues long. V gave up 4 bases and J gave up 8 bases; unmatched junction bases: 12. CDR3 residues: CASSANDRGDLGYTF. The CDR3 DNA follows: TGTGCCAGCAGTGCCAATGACAGGGGTGACTTAGGCTACACCTTC.

The chain couples TRBV5-1 to TRBJ1-1; 7 bases map to TRBD1. V lost 4 bases, J lost 1 base, and 13 bases stayed unmatched. Per the germline V gene, CDR1 is SGHRS and CDR2 is YFSETQ. The CDR3 length is 17 residues. This chain's CDR3 is CASSTNPTGTANTEAFF. CDR3 nucleotide sequence: TGCGCCAGCAGCACGAACCCCACCGGGACAGCGAACACTGAAGCTTTCTTT.

J is TRBJ1-6 and V is TRBV6-5; D is undetermined. The germline gives CDR1 MNHEY, CDR2 SVGAGI. V was pared by 6 bases and J by 8 bases, with 14 bases between. The CDR3 sequence is 14 residues long. The CDR3 region is CASRRGIKDSPLHF. CDR3 DNA: TGTGCCAGCAGGAGAGGGATTAAGGATTCACCCCTCCACTTT.

This clone occurred once. This chain uses TRBV3-1 (or the pseudogene TRBV3-2) with TRBJ1-6; 7 positions match TRBD1. V shed 5 bases, J shed 9 bases, and the junction held 7 bases outside the gene matches. This CDR3 comprises 14 residues. CDR1 and CDR2 (germline): LGHDT, YNNKEL (reference sequence). Here the CDR3 reads CASSKGQRSSPLHF. The DNA of the CDR3 is TGTGCCAGCAGCAAGGGACAGAGATCTTCACCCCTCCACTTT.

The genes are TRBV6-5 and TRBJ2-3, with D perhaps TRBD1 (6 bases). CDR1 MNHEY and CDR2 SVGAGI come from the germline V gene. CDR3 size: 14 residues. Trimming cost V 4 bases and J 2 bases, with 10 bases left between them. The CDR3: CASSSTGLTDTQYF. CDR3 in DNA: TGTGCCAGCAGTTCGACAGGACTCACAGATACGCAGTATTTT.

CDR3 loop: CASSGQEYNSPLHF. CDR3 nucleotide sequence: TGTGCCAGCAGTGGACAGGAGTATAATTCACCCCTCCACTTT. The rearrangement joins TRBV2 to TRBJ1-6, with a possible D match to TRBD1 (6 bases). The germline V gene encodes CDR1 SNHLY and CDR2 FYNNEI. The CDR3 spans 14 residues. V was trimmed by 4 bases and J by 4 bases, leaving 8 bases between them. Combining the CDR3 with reference TRBV2 and TRBJ1-6 gives the whole variable domain EPEVTQTPSHQVTQMGQEVILRCVPISNHLYFYWYRQILGQKVEFLVSFYNNEISEKSEIFDDQFSVERPDGSNFTLKIRSTKLEDSAMYFCASSGQEYNSPLHFGNGTRLTVT.

In its sample, this clone was seen a few times. J is TRBJ1-2 and V is TRBV5-6; possible D gene TRBD1, 6 bases. V was trimmed by 2 bases and J by 7 bases, leaving 15 bases between them. The CDR3 runs to 14 residues. Germline V lookup: CDR1 SGHDT, CDR2 YYEEEE. The CDR3 sequence is CASSFDRTSGGYTF. The DNA for the CDR3 is TGTGCCAGCAGCTTTGACAGGACCTCGGGTGGCTACACCTTC.

This chain connects TRBV29-1 to TRBJ2-3; D is perhaps TRBD1 (7 bases). The germline gives CDR1 SQVTM, CDR2 ANQGSEA. The CDR3 totals 15 residues. The V end was cut by 4 bases, the J end by 0 bases, with 14 bases between. Here the CDR3 DNA reads TGCAGCGTTGCCCGGGGGACAGCTAGCACAGATACGCAGTATTTT. Protein product: CSVARGTASTDTQYF.

The table lists this clone with a count of one. The gene calls are TRBV24-1 and TRBJ2-3; 8 nucleotides agree with TRBD1. Trimming took 3 bases from V and 2 from J; bases not matched to a gene: 6. Germline V gives CDR1 KGHDR, CDR2 SFDVKD. The CDR3 has 16 amino acids. The CDR3 nucleotides are TGTGCCACCAGTGATCCCGGGACAGGCTCCACAGATACGCAGTATTTT. It yields the protein CATSDPGTGSTDTQYF.

CDR3 coding DNA: TGTGCCAGTAGTCCCTCGGAGCGGTCTTCCTACGAGCAGTACTTC. It yields the protein CASSPSERSSYEQYF. The genes are TRBV19 and TRBJ2-7; weak D call: TRBD2 (5 bases). Germline V gene lookup returns CDR1 LNHDA and CDR2 SQIVND (reference sequence). This CDR3 is 15 amino acids long. V was shortened by 5 bases and J by 1 base, with 15 bases between the two germline ends.

The table lists this clone with a few counts. The chain carries TRBV7-9 and TRBJ1-5; unclear D gene. The CDR3 spans 14 residues. The germline CDR1 and CDR2 sequences are SEHNR and FQNEAQ (reference sequence). Trimming stripped 3 bases from V and 4 bases from J, with 10 bases between. Here the CDR3 DNA reads TGTGCCAGCAGCTTTGGAGGACCGAATCAGCCCCAGCATTTT. This encodes CASSFGGPNQPQHF.

The chain combines TRBV12-3 or TRBV12-4 with TRBJ1-1; 8 nucleotides line up with TRBD1. This CDR3 spans 13 amino acids. V shed 7 bases, J shed 6 bases, and the junction held 7 bases outside the gene matches. For the CDR3, the DNA is TGTGCCAGCATCCTTGGGGGACAGGCTGAAGCTTTCTTT. Encoded protein: CASILGGQAEAFF.

The chain recombines TRBV15 with TRBJ2-7, with 9 bases lining up with TRBD1. This CDR3 is 14 amino acids long. The germline gives CDR1 LNHNV, CDR2 YYDKDF (reference sequence). The junction had 8 bases not matched to a gene; V was cut back by 5 bases and J by 6 bases. CDR3 residues: CATSRDRVSGEQYF. CDR3 in DNA: TGTGCCACCAGCCGGGACAGGGTGTCGGGCGAGCAGTACTTC.

V is TRBV12-3 or TRBV12-4 and J is TRBJ2-7, with D perhaps TRBD1 (5 bases). The CDR3 runs to 13 residues. Trimming pared 8 bases from V and 4 bases from J, leaving 15 bases between. CDR3 bases: TGTGCCAGCGGTGCAGGGAAAAAGTACGAGCAGTACTTC. Residues: CASGAGKKYEQYF.

The chain joins TRBV6-5 to TRBJ2-7; D is perhaps TRBD1 (6 bases). This CDR3 comprises 15 residues. Germline CDR1 and CDR2: MNHEY and SVGAGI. V shed 0 bases and J shed 3 bases, with 12 bases lying between them. The CDR3, as DNA: TGTGCCAGCAGTTACTCCGAACAGGGAAACTACGAGCAGTACTTC. Encoded protein: CASSYSEQGNYEQYF.

This chain joins TRBV18 and TRBJ1-4; perhaps TRBD1 as D (5 bases). V was pared by 8 bases and J by 7 bases, with 14 bases between. From germline, CDR1 is KGHSH and CDR2 LQKENI. The length of the CDR3 is 13 residues. The CDR3: CASRQRQTEKLFF. The CDR3 nucleotides read TGTGCCAGCCGCCAAAGACAGACTGAAAAACTGTTTTTT.